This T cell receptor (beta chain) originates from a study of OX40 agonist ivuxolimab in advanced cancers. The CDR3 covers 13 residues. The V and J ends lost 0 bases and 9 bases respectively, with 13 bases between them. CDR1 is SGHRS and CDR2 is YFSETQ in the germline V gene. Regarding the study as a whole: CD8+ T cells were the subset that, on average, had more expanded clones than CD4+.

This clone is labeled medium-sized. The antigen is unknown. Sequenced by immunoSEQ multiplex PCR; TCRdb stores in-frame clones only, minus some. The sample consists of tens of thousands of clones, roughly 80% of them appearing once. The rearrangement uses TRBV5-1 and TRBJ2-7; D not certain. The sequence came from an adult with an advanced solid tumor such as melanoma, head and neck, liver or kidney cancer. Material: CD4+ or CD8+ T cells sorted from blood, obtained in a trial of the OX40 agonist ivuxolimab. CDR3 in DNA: TGCGCCAGCAGCTTGGAGGGCCCCTCGGGGCAGTACTTC. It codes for CASSLEGPSGQYF.